The present TCR beta chain was sequenced within a study of blood T cell repertoires in COVID-19. In the study overall: Recovered participants had two consecutive negative NP/OP PCR tests, healthcare professional clearance, or symptom resolution. T cells, B-cell-depleted T cells, or PBMCs supplied cDNA or gDNA.

J was trimmed by 3 bases and V by 2 bases; bases with no gene match: 10. This CDR3 contains 16 residues. The germline V gene encodes CDR1 MNHNS and CDR2 SASEGT. Sequenced by immunoSEQ multiplex PCR; TCRdb stores in-frame clones only, minus some. In the table there are some 330,000 clones, more than 70% of which are singletons. This receptor was obtained from a middle-aged man in a cohort exposed to, infected with or recovered from COVID-19 (not recorded which). The chain joins TRBV6-1 to TRBJ2-7; 7 bases are shared with TRBD2. The sample consisted of PBMCs or T cells enriched from blood (not recorded which). Here the CDR3 reads CASSESGGSPLYEQYF. The CDR3 DNA sequence: TGTGCCAGCAGTGAATCCGGCGGGAGCCCCCTCTACGAGCAGTACTTC.